The present entry profiles one T cell receptor beta chain with its context. It lacks a known antigen. A much larger clone differs from this one at a single base, so this may be a read error. Library construction relied on PCR. Instrument used: NextSeq 500. Bulk TCR libraries were made following a previously described method, with the TCR primers given in Table S5. The Qiagen AllPrep DNA/RNA kit was used to purify total RNA. Before any analysis, reads coming from multiple sequencing runs of the same library were combined into one pool. As for the authors' bioinformatics: Reads were retained only if an exact TCR constant sequence was present, and the retained reads were trimmed to 150 nt and grouped according to their 12-nt molecular barcodes. Reads inside each barcode group were sub-clustered using a 15% Levenshtein threshold, and a quality-weighted consensus sequence was constructed for each RNA molecule. Non-functional sequences were filtered out, along with any lower-count sequence sitting one edit away from another sequence. Based on a fit of two negative binomial distributions, barcode sub-clusters having less than 20% of the maximum read count were discarded. Clones were called with MiXCR by TCRdb after fastp trimmed the public reads at Q25, and only in-frame beta chains were retained. Every entry covers one CDR3 protein and lists the most common genes and DNA from its rows. Clone size and V and J calls follow TCRdb, not the original study. This sample lists about 97,000 distinct CDR3 sequences; 24% were detected once. Roughly 1% of the sample lies in the top ten.

The sample originates from a study of molecular identifiers for immune sequencing clone quantification (dated by TCRdb to the late 2010s). The study in broad terms: For a replicate experiment, RNA from approximately 20,000 or 100,000 naive CD8 T cells was divided into five aliquots, of which four were sequenced. This methods study benchmarked molecular-identifier clustering-based TCR repertoire sequencing (MIDCIRS) and TCR RNA copy counting, using CD8 T cells to do so.

Reading from cysteine to phenylalanine, the CDR3 counts 15 amino acids. The kept DNA is CDR3 alone, 45 bases in frame from the first base. CDR1 and CDR2 are read off the germline V gene (reference sequence) as DFQATT and SNEGSKA. General conclusions and limits of the study: The naive libraries included spiked-in Jurkat TCR RNA (around 10 copies' worth), and this RNA is not part of the donor repertoire. Clones above 20 RNA copies held over 99% of molecules in CMV-specific effector cells but under 1% in naive cells. A single cell's worth of spiked-in Jurkat TCR RNA was reported detectable even among 750,000 to 1,000,000 naive CD8 T cells. Modeling gave about three recovered TCR RNA copies per cell versus around 10 by digital PCR, implying around 31% capture efficiency. Without barcode sub-clustering, chimeric consensus sequences inflated TCR diversity; chimeras reached as high as 47%. Identical TCR molecules sharing a barcode could cause highly expanded clone sizes to be underestimated.

Libraries of naive CD8 T cells were built from anywhere between about 17,000 and 1,000,000 sorted cells, with 10%, 30% or 50% of the purified RNA used. On a BD FACSAria II, naive CD8 T cells were FACS-sorted as CD8+CD4-CCR7+CD45RA+ and collected into RLT Plus buffer. Detection sensitivity was tested by spiking Jurkat RNA equal to some 10 TCR copies' worth into samples containing 20,000-1,000,000 naive CD8 T cells. Enrichment of CD8 T cells was done with RosetteSep CD8+ T Cell Enrichment Cocktail plus Ficoll-Paque, and ACK red cell lysis came afterward. This receptor was identified in a human donor in good health. Some libraries in this study had Jurkat cell RNA spiked in. Recombination connected TRBV20-1 to TRBJ2-6; 10 middle bases align to TRBD1. The sequencing input was naive CD8+ T cells from blood, with Jurkat cell RNA spiked in. This specimen's cell subset or site label, interpreted: FACS-sorted CD8+CD4-CCR7+CD45RA+ naive T cells. The encoded CDR3 is CNAPTGGAGANVLTF. The nucleotides are TGCAATGCCCCGACAGGGGGCGCTGGGGCCAACGTCCTGACTTTC.